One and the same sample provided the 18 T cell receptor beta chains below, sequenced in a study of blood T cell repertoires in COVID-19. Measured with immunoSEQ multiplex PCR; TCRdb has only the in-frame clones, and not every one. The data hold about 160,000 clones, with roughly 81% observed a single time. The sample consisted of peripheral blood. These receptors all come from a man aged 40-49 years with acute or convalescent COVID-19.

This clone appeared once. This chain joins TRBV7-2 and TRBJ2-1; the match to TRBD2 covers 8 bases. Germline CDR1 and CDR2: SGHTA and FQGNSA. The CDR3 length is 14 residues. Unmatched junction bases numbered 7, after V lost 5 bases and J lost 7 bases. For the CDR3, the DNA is TGTGCCAGCAGCCCGCGACTAGCGTGGAATGAGCAGTTCTTC. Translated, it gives CASSPRLAWNEQFF. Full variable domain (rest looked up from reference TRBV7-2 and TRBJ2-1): GAGVSQSPSNKVTEKGKDVELRCDPISGHTALYWYRQSLGQGLEFLIYFQGNSAPDKSGLPSDRFSAERTGGSVSTLTIQRTQQEDSAVYLCASSPRLAWNEQFFGPGTRLTVL.

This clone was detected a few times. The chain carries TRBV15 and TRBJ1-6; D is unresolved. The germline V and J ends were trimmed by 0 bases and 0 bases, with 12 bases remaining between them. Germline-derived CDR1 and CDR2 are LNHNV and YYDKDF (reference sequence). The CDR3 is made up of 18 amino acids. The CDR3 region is CATSRDLSRSSYNSPLHF. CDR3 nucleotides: TGTGCCACCAGCAGAGATTTGAGTCGTAGCTCCTATAATTCACCCCTCCACTTT.

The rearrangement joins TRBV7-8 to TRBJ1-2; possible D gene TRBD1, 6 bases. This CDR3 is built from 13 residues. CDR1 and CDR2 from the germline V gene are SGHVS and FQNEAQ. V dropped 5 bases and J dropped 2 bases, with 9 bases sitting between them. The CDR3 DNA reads TGTGCCAGCAGCCCCGACAGGAACTATGGCTACACCTTC. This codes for CASSPDRNYGYTF. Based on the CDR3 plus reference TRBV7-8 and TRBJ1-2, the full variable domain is GAGVSQSPRYKVAKRGQDVALRCDPISGHVSLFWYQQALGQGPEFLTYFQNEAQLDKSGLPSDRFFAERPEGSVSTLKIQRTQQEDSAVYLCASSPDRNYGYTFGSGTRLTVV.

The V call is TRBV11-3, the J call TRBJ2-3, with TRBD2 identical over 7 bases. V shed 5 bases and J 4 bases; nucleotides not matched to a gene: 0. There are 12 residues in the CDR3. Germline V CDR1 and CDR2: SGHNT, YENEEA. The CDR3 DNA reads TGTGCCAGCAGCGGGGGGGCAGATACGCAGTATTTT. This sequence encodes CASSGGADTQYF.

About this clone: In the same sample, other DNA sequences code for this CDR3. DNA of the CDR3: TGTGCCAGCAGCTCCGACAGGGCGAGCAATCAGCCCCAGCATTTT. Its translation: CASSSDRASNQPQHF. The chain carries TRBV7-9 and TRBJ1-5, with 7 bases that match TRBD1. Germline values: CDR1 SEHNR, CDR2 FQNEAQ (reference sequence). V trimming: 4 bases; J trimming: 1 base; junction bases outside the gene matches: 4. The CDR3 is 15 residues long. Variable domain in full (rest from reference TRBV7-9 and TRBJ1-5): DTGVSQNPRHKITKRGQNVTFRCDPISEHNRLYWYRQTLGQGPEFLTYFQNEAQLEKSRLLSDRFSAERPKGSFSTLEIQRTEQGDSAMYLCASSSDRASNQPQHFGDGTRLSIL.

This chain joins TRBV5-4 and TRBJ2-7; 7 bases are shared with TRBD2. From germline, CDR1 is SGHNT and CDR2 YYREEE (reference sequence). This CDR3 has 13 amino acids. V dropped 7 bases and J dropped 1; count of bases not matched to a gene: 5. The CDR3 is CASAGDRSYEQYF. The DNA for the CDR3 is TGTGCCAGCGCGGGGGATCGGTCCTACGAGCAGTACTTC.

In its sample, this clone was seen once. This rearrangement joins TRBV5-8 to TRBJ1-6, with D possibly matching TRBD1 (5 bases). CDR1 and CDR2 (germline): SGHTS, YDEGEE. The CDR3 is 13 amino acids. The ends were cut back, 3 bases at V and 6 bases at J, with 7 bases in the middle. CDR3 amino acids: CASSYQGNSPLHF. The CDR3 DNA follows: TGTGCCAGCAGCTACCAGGGTAATTCACCCCTCCACTTT.

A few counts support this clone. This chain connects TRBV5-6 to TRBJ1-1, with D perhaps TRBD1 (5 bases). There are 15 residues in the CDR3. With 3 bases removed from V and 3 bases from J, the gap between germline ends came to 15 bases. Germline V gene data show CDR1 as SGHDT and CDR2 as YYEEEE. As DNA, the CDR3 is TGTGCCAGCAGCTCTCTTGGGCAGGGCCACACTGAAGCTTTCTTT. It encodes CASSSLGQGHTEAFF.

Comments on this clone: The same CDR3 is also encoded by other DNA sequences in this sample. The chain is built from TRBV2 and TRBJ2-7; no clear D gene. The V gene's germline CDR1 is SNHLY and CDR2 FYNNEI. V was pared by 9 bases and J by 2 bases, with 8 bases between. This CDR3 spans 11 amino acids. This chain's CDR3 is CASRGAYEQYF. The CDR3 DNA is TGTGCCAGTAGAGGAGCCTACGAGCAGTACTTC.

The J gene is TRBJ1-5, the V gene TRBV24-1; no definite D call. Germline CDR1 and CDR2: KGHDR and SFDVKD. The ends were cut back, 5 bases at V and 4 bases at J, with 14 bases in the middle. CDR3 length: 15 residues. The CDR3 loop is CATSAGRRGNQPQHF. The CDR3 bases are TGTGCCACCAGTGCCGGGCGGCGGGGTAATCAGCCCCAGCATTTT.

This CDR3 reads CASSPGGGVHNEQFF. CDR3 in DNA: TGTGCCAGCAGCCCCGGCGGTGGAGTTCACAATGAGCAGTTCTTC. The V gene is TRBV9, the J gene TRBJ2-1; no clear D gene. Trimming removed 4 bases at V and 5 bases at J, with 16 bases between. The CDR3 length is 15 residues. The germline V gene encodes CDR1 SGDLS and CDR2 YYNGEE.

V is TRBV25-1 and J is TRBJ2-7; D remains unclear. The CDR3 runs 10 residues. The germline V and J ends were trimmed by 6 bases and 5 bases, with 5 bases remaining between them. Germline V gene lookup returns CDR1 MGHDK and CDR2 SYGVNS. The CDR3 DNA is TGTGCCAGCAGGGGCCACGAGCAGTACTTC. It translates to CASRGHEQYF.

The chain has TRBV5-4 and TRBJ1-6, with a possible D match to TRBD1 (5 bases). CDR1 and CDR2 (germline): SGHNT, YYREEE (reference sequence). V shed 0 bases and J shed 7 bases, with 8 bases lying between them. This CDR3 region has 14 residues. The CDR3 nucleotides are TGTGCCAGCAGCTTGGGCGGGGCCAATTCACCCCTCCACTTT. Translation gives CASSLGGANSPLHF.

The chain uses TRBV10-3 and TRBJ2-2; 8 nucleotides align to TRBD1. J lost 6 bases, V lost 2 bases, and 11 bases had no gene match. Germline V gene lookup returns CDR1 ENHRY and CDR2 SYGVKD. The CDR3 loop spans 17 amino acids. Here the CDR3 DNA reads TGTGCCATCAGTGAGCAAGGACAGGGTTCATTGTCCGGGGAGCTGTTTTTT. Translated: CAISEQGQGSLSGELFF.

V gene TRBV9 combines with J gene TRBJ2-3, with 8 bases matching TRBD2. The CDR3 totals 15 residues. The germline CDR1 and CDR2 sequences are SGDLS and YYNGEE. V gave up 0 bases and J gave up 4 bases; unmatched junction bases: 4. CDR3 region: CASSVVGGLADTQYF. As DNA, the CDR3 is TGTGCCAGCAGCGTAGTTGGGGGACTAGCAGATACGCAGTATTTT.

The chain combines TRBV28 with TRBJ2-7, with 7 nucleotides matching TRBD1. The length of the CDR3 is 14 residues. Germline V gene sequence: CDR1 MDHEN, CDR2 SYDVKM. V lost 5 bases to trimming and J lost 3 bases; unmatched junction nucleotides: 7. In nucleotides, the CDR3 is TGTGCCAGCAGTCCCCCCGGGACAGTCTACGAGCAGTACTTC. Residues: CASSPPGTVYEQYF.

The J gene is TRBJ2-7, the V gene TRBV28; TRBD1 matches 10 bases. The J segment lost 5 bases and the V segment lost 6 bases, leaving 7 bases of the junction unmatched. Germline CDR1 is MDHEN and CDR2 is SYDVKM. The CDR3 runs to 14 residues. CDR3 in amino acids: CASRSTGGNNEQYF. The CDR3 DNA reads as TGTGCCAGCAGGTCGACAGGGGGCAACAACGAGCAGTACTTC.

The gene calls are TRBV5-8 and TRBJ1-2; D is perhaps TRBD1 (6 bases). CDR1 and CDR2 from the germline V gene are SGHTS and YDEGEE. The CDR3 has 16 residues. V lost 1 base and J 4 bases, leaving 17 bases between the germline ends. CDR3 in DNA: TGTGCCAGCAGCTTGTCTTCACAGGGCCTCCCCTATGGCTACACCTTC. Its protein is CASSLSSQGLPYGYTF. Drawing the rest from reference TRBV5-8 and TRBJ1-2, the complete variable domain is EAGVTQSPTHLIKTRGQQATLRCSPISGHTSVYWYQQALGLGLQFLLWYDEGEERNRGNFPPRFSGRQFPNYSSELNVNALELEDSALYLCASSLSSQGLPYGYTFGSGTRLTVV.